Listed below are T cell receptor beta chains from one sample, sequenced in a study of cytomegalovirus exposure and HLA in healthy donors. Libraries were prepared by immunoSEQ multiplex PCR; TCRdb keeps only in-frame clonotypes and omits some of them. The profile covers under 400,000 clones, with just over 85% appearing a single time and 0.8% to 0.85% taken by the ten largest. Sequencing was performed on PBMCs. These receptors were taken from a young woman in good health and CMV-seronegative. Both conserved end residues are trimmed from each CDR3.

v_gene	j_gene	CDR3aa
TRBV29-1	TRBJ2-3	SVEGRGGLGDTQY
TRBV27	TRBJ1-3	ASSEDGNTIY
TRBV4-1	TRBJ1-1	ATNHPGENTEAF
TRBV27	TRBJ2-7	ASSLLGDEQY
TRBV6-1	TRBJ2-1	ASSEYDSSYNEQF
TRBV5-1	TRBJ2-2	ASSRGDTGELF
TRBV7-2	TRBJ2-7	ASSTGTGYYEQY
TRBV6-1	TRBJ2-2	ASSEAEAGELF
TRBV9	TRBJ2-6	ASSRQGTGANVLT
TRBV28	TRBJ2-7	ASVDSSYEQY
TRBV29-1	TRBJ2-7	SVVLAGDYEQY
TRBV6-6	TRBJ2-7	ASSYSGLAGVNEQY
TRBV19	TRBJ1-1	ASSIGIVSPENTEAF
TRBV9	TRBJ2-1	ASSVSPNNEQF
TRBV4-1	TRBJ2-1	ASSPPGGPTYNEQF
TRBV6-4	TRBJ2-3	ASSLAGESTDTQY
TRBV7-9	TRBJ2-7	ASSLGQAEQY
TRBV9	TRBJ2-1	ASSVGLAAYNEQF
TRBV7-9	TRBJ1-2	ASSSPSENGYT
TRBV9	TRBJ1-1	ASSRQGLNTEAF
TRBV11-2	TRBJ1-5	ASSLLGGPRNQPQH
TRBV9	TRBJ1-1	ASGTGGTEAF
TRBV10-2	TRBJ1-4	ATRDRGHEKLF
TRBV29-1	TRBJ2-7	SVEDARVGQY
TRBV5-8	TRBJ1-1	ASSYGQASDTEAF
TRBV7-2	TRBJ1-3	ASSFLGGGNTIY
TRBV27	TRBJ2-3	ASSLPVTDTQY
TRBV7-8	TRBJ1-1	ASSLVGGRYTEAF
TRBV25-1	TRBJ2-7	ASSEYREQGNEQY
TRBV28	TRBJ1-2	ATLTTAGLYGYT
TRBV10-2	TRBJ2-1	ASRGQGNGSYNEQF
TRBV29-1	TRBJ1-2	SVDLTGGWFYGYT
TRBV27	TRBJ2-3	ASSAGNSRATDTQY
TRBV6-1	TRBJ1-4	ASSEAGRNEKLF
TRBV5-1	TRBJ2-5	ASSPETSEETQY
TRBV28	TRBJ2-5	ASSLPRTGVETQY
TRBV6-1	TRBJ1-2	ASSEGWTGGKHGYT
TRBV6-1	TRBJ2-7	ASSEALLAGYYEQY
TRBV7-9	TRBJ2-5	ASRGVAETQY
TRBV28	TRBJ2-7	ASSLVAGGPTYEQY
TRBV19	TRBJ1-2	ASSTGQGGGGYT
TRBV9	TRBJ2-1	ASSFGLAGGNEQF
TRBV28	TRBJ1-5	ASSRRGAKPQH
TRBV6-5	TRBJ2-1	ASSYEGGSGGNEQF
TRBV25-1	TRBJ2-2	ASSAGQGRAGELF
TRBV6-1	TRBJ2-7	ASSENSGYEQY
TRBV7-8	TRBJ1-3	ASSNGGQGYENTIY
TRBV20-1	TRBJ2-5	SARYRETQY
TRBV27	TRBJ1-1	ASKEGTEAF
TRBV5-1	TRBJ2-5	ASSLSTSAQETQY
TRBV9	TRBJ2-5	ASSVLLAGGETQY
TRBV7-9	TRBJ2-1	ASSFAQGNNEQF
TRBV19	TRBJ1-5	ASSPRDRGRSNQPQH
TRBV19	TRBJ2-5	ASSGIDRGGETQY
TRBV5-1	TRBJ2-2	ASSLGAISNTGELF
TRBV27	TRBJ2-7	ASSLSGTFHNEQY
TRBV4-1	TRBJ2-5	ASSQEGGRVRETQY
TRBV18	TRBJ1-4	ASSPFFGGEESDEKLF